This T cell receptor beta chain was sequenced during a study of blood T cell repertoires in COVID-19. The method was immunoSEQ multiplex PCR; TCRdb's version includes in-frame clones alone and lacks a portion of them. This table holds 200,000 to 250,000 clones, more than 80% found once. Participants' own reports of clinical history determined their cohort assignment. The CDR3 covers 14 residues. Germline CDR1 reads SGHTA; CDR2 reads FQGTGA. V was cut by 0 bases and J by 3 bases, with 6 bases left in between. The sequenced material came from PBMCs or T cells enriched from blood (not recorded which). The gene calls are TRBV7-3 and TRBJ2-1; weak D call: TRBD1 (5 bases). This sequence originates from a man aged 45-65 years who had been exposed to COVID-19. The CDR3 reads CASSLTQGYNEQFF. Here the CDR3 DNA reads TGTGCCAGCAGCTTAACCCAGGGCTACAATGAGCAGTTCTTC.